Listed here are 26 T cell receptor beta chains from one sample, sequenced in a study of CD8 T cells in Susac syndrome. With random hexamers, 0.5 to 1 ug RNA was reverse transcribed. Each CDR3 protein is one row after TCRdb ran MiXCR on the immunoSEQ multiplex PCR reads. The table lists just over 80,000 distinct CDR3 sequences, approximately 94% of them singletons. The sample was CD8+ T cells from PBMCs. The receptors shown here come from a human donor in good health.

This clonotype came up once. This rearrangement joins TRBV4-1 to TRBJ2-2; TRBD1 aligns across 12 bases. Per the germline V gene, CDR1 is MGHRA and CDR2 is YSYEKL. This CDR3 has 17 residues. V dropped 0 bases and J dropped 6; count of bases not matched to a gene: 5. The CDR3 coding sequence is TGCGCCAGCAGCCAAGATAAGGGACAGGGGGCTGCCGGGGAGCTGTTTTTT. Protein product: CASSQDKGQGAAGELFF.

J is TRBJ1-2 and V is TRBV5-6; the D is unclear. Germline V gene data show CDR1 as SGHDT and CDR2 as YYEEEE. The length of the CDR3 is 12 residues. V lost 3 bases and J lost 8, with 11 bases in between. CDR3 bases: TGTGCCAGCAGCTGGCCAGGTTCAGGCTACACCTTC. Its translation is CASSWPGSGYTF.

The chain is built from TRBV7-9 and TRBJ2-4; D could derive from TRBD1 or TRBD2 (5 bases each). The germline V gene encodes CDR1 SEHNR and CDR2 FQNEAQ (reference sequence). V shed 0 bases and J shed 4 bases, with 10 bases lying between them. This CDR3 has 15 residues. Here the CDR3 reads CASSLARAGKNIQYF. DNA for the CDR3: TGTGCCAGCAGCTTAGCGCGGGCAGGGAAAAACATTCAGTACTTC.

This clonotype was seen only a few times. The gene calls are TRBV7-7 and TRBJ2-3; 7 bases are shared with TRBD2. The V and J ends lost 4 bases and 4 bases, in that order; junction bases with no gene match: 8. The CDR3 is 15 amino acids. The germline CDR1 and CDR2 sequences are SSHAT and FNYEAQ (reference sequence). The CDR3 DNA follows: TGTGCCAGCAGCTCGACCGCGGGGGAGGCAGATACGCAGTATTTT. Its protein is CASSSTAGEADTQYF.

V is TRBV20-1 and J is TRBJ2-7; 8 nucleotides match TRBD1. The ends lost 6 bases at V and 4 bases at J; junction bases unmatched: 14. From germline, CDR1 is DFQATT and CDR2 SNEGSKA (reference sequence). CDR3 length equals 15 residues. The CDR3 protein is CSAGDYQGARYEQYF. CDR3 sequence (DNA): TGCAGTGCGGGAGATTATCAGGGGGCGAGGTACGAGCAGTACTTC.

DNA of the CDR3: TGCGCCAGCAGCCTGCGGACAGGGGGCTCCTACGAGCAGTACTTC. Amino acids: CASSLRTGGSYEQYF. The V gene is TRBV4-1, the J gene TRBJ2-7; 10 bases map to TRBD1. V trimming: 4 bases; J trimming: 0 bases; junction bases outside the gene matches: 3. Per germline, CDR1 MGHRA and CDR2 YSYEKL. CDR3 length: 15 residues.

The genes are TRBV7-9 and TRBJ1-2; TRBD1 aligns across 10 bases. The junction had 4 bases not matched to a gene; V was cut back by 3 bases and J by 3 bases. CDR1 SEHNR and CDR2 FQNEAQ come from the germline V gene (reference sequence). This CDR3 comprises 15 residues. The CDR3 is CASSFDRGQDYGYTF. DNA for the CDR3: TGTGCCAGCAGCTTTGACAGGGGGCAGGACTATGGCTACACCTTC.

This chain links TRBV9 with TRBJ2-3; 10 bases match TRBD2. This CDR3 is 18 amino acids long. Per the germline V gene, CDR1 is SGDLS and CDR2 is YYNGEE. With V trimmed by 0 bases and J by 0 bases, 7 bases remained unmatched. CDR3: CASSVASGSFTSTDTQYF. Here the CDR3 DNA reads TGTGCCAGCAGCGTAGCTAGCGGGAGTTTTACTAGCACAGATACGCAGTATTTT.

The chain carries TRBV4-1 and TRBJ1-5; 11 positions agree with TRBD1. The CDR3 sequence is 14 residues long. The V gene end was trimmed by 4 bases and the J gene end by 7 bases; junction bases not matched to a gene: 3. Looked up from germline, CDR1 is MGHRA and CDR2 is YSYEKL. The CDR3 loop reads CASSPRTGGQPQHF. CDR3 nucleotide sequence: TGCGCCAGCAGCCCACGGACAGGGGGCCAGCCCCAGCATTTT.

This chain joins TRBV5-4 and TRBJ2-1; tentatively, D is TRBD1 or TRBD2 (6 bases each). V lost 4 bases and J 9 bases, leaving 17 bases between the germline ends. The CDR3 runs to 14 residues. The germline CDR1 and CDR2 sequences are SGHNT and YYREEE (reference sequence). The CDR3 region has the DNA TGTGCCAGCAGCAACCATCCGGGGGCGGGTGAGCAGTTCTTC. Translated: CASSNHPGAGEQFF. Filled out from reference TRBV5-4 and TRBJ2-1, the complete variable domain reads ETGVTQSPTHLIKTRGQQVTLRCSSQSGHNTVSWYQQALGQGPQFIFQYYREEENGRGNFPPRFSGLQFPNYSSELNVNALELDDSALYLCASSNHPGAGEQFFGPGTRLTVL.

This CDR3 reads CASKVPGEAYEQYF. CDR3 nucleotides: TGTGCCAGTAAGGTGCCAGGGGAAGCCTACGAGCAGTACTTC. The rearrangement links TRBV19 to TRBJ2-7, with a tentative D call TRBD1 (6 bases). This CDR3 has 14 residues. Germline V lookup: CDR1 LNHDA, CDR2 SQIVND (reference sequence). V lost 7 bases to trimming and J lost 2 bases, with 15 bases between them. Full variable domain (remainder filled in from reference TRBV19 and TRBJ2-7): DGGITQSPKYLFRKEGQNVTLSCEQNLNHDAMYWYRQDPGQGLRLIYYSQIVNDFQKGDIAEGYSVSREKKESFPLTVTSAQKNPTAFYLCASKVPGEAYEQYFGPGTRLTVT.

This sequence joins TRBV27 and TRBJ2-2, with D perhaps TRBD1 (5 bases). Germline V gene data show CDR1 as MNHEY and CDR2 as SMNVEV (reference sequence). V was pared by 9 bases and J by 1 base, with 24 bases between. The CDR3 runs to 18 residues. CDR3 sequence reads: CASHKSIQGRRNTGELFF. CDR3 DNA sequence: TGTGCCAGTCATAAATCAATTCAGGGAAGGCGGAACACCGGGGAGCTGTTTTTT.

V gene TRBV15 combines with J gene TRBJ1-6; D is ambiguous. CDR1 and CDR2 from the germline V gene are LNHNV and YYDKDF (reference sequence). Trimming took off 8 bases at V and 7 bases at J, with 9 bases between the two ends. The CDR3 spans 12 residues. The CDR3 sequence: CATSEENSPLHF. CDR3 coding DNA: TGTGCCACCTCGGAGGAAAATTCACCCCTCCACTTT.

V usage is TRBV5-8 and J usage is TRBJ2-1, with 9 bases aligning to TRBD2. The CDR3 runs to 15 residues. V dropped 4 bases and J dropped 5; count of bases not matched to a gene: 7. CDR1 and CDR2 (germline): SGHTS, YDEGEE. The CDR3 protein is CASSNGREGDNEQFF. As DNA, the CDR3 is TGTGCCAGCAGCAATGGGCGGGAGGGCGACAATGAGCAGTTCTTC. Variable domain in full (rest from reference TRBV5-8 and TRBJ2-1): EAGVTQSPTHLIKTRGQQATLRCSPISGHTSVYWYQQALGLGLQFLLWYDEGEERNRGNFPPRFSGRQFPNYSSELNVNALELEDSALYLCASSNGREGDNEQFFGPGTRLTVL.

The chain is built from TRBV7-9 and TRBJ2-7; D perhaps matches TRBD1 (5 bases). CDR1 and CDR2 from the germline V gene are SEHNR and FQNEAQ (reference sequence). This CDR3 spans 15 amino acids. Trimming removed 6 bases at V and 2 bases at J, with 17 bases between. CDR3 bases: TGTGCCAGCAGTTCCAGGGAAGGCTTAACCTACGAGCAGTACTTC. It specifies CASSSREGLTYEQYF.

The rearrangement links TRBV9 to TRBJ2-2; D not resolved. Trimming left V 4 bases short and J 5 bases short, with 6 bases between. CDR3 length: 12 residues. Germline V gene lookup returns CDR1 SGDLS and CDR2 YYNGEE. The CDR3 is CASSRRTGELFF. In DNA form, the CDR3 reads TGTGCCAGCAGCCGGCGGACCGGGGAGCTGTTTTTT.

The gene calls are TRBV3-1 and TRBJ2-7; D call uncertain. Germline values: CDR1 LGHDT, CDR2 YNNKEL (reference sequence). There are 14 residues in the CDR3. Trimming stripped 1 base from V and 0 bases from J, with 7 bases between. For the CDR3, the DNA is TGTGCCAGCAGCCAAGGGCTCGACTCCTACGAGCAGTACGTC. Amino acids: CASSQGLDSYEQYV.

The chain employs TRBV24-1 and TRBJ1-1; no clear D. This CDR3 spans 12 amino acids. Looked up from germline, CDR1 is KGHDR and CDR2 is SFDVKD. V was cut by 6 bases and J by 6 bases, with 10 bases left in between. The CDR3: CATSSPDAEAFF. CDR3 nucleotides: TGTGCCACCAGTAGCCCAGACGCTGAAGCTTTCTTT.

The V gene is TRBV5-6, the J gene TRBJ2-3, with D possibly being TRBD1 (5 bases). In germline, CDR1 is SGHDT, CDR2 YYEEEE. The V and J ends lost 7 bases and 4 bases respectively, with 16 bases between them. The CDR3 extends over 14 amino acids. CDR3 in amino acids: CASQDGPRADTQYF. CDR3 coding DNA: TGTGCCAGCCAGGACGGCCCCAGGGCAGATACGCAGTATTTT. Full variable domain (rest looked up from reference TRBV5-6 and TRBJ2-3): DAGVTQSPTHLIKTRGQQVTLRCSPKSGHDTVSWYQQALGQGPQFIFQYYEEEERQRGNFPDRFSGHQFPNYSSELNVNALLLGDSALYLCASQDGPRADTQYFGPGTRLTVL.

The CDR3 region is CASSVEGRNEQFF. In nucleotides, the CDR3 is TGTGCCAGCAGCGTAGAAGGAAGGAATGAGCAGTTCTTC. V usage is TRBV9 and J usage is TRBJ2-1; D remains unclear. The length of the CDR3 is 13 residues. V lost 0 bases and J lost 7, with 8 bases in between. Germline V gene lookup returns CDR1 SGDLS and CDR2 YYNGEE.

The V call is TRBV7-8, the J call TRBJ2-6; D is uncertain. Trimming pared 2 bases from V and 0 bases from J, leaving 5 bases between. The germline V gene encodes CDR1 SGHVS and CDR2 FQNEAQ. The CDR3 has 15 amino acids. CDR3 in amino acids: CASSLKFSGANVLTF. The CDR3 region has the DNA TGTGCCAGCAGCTTAAAGTTCTCTGGGGCCAACGTCCTGACTTTC. Full variable domain (rest looked up from reference TRBV7-8 and TRBJ2-6): GAGVSQSPRYKVAKRGQDVALRCDPISGHVSLFWYQQALGQGPEFLTYFQNEAQLDKSGLPSDRFFAERPEGSVSTLKIQRTQQEDSAVYLCASSLKFSGANVLTFGAGSRLTVL.

V gene TRBV28 combines with J gene TRBJ1-5, with 9 bases matching TRBD1. CDR3 length: 14 residues. V shed 0 bases, J shed 6 bases, and the junction held 0 bases outside the gene matches. Germline V CDR1 and CDR2: MDHEN, SYDVKM. The CDR3 DNA is TGTGCCAGCAGTTTATGGACAGGGGGTCAGCCCCAGCATTTT. Its protein is CASSLWTGGQPQHF.

V gene TRBV7-3 combines with J gene TRBJ1-1; TRBD1 agrees at 8 bases. V was clipped by 5 bases and J by 5 bases; unmatched bases: 7. The germline V gene encodes CDR1 SGHTA and CDR2 FQGTGA. The length of the CDR3 is 14 residues. CDR3 coding DNA: TGTGCCAGCAGCCGCGGACAGGGAAGGACTGAAGCTTTCTTT. As protein: CASSRGQGRTEAFF.

The chain recombines TRBV9 with TRBJ1-1; D may be TRBD1 (6 bases). This CDR3 is built from 15 residues. Germline V CDR1 and CDR2: SGDLS, YYNGEE. V was pared by 2 bases and J by 3 bases, with 14 bases between. CDR3 in amino acids: CASSVEGGPDTEAFF. The CDR3 DNA follows: TGTGCCAGCAGCGTTGAAGGGGGTCCGGACACTGAAGCTTTCTTT.

The chain couples TRBV7-3 to TRBJ2-1; TRBD2 aligns across 8 bases. The trim removed 4 bases at V and 9 bases at J, leaving 5 bases unmatched. Germline loops: CDR1 SGHTA, CDR2 FQGTGA. This CDR3 has 13 residues. As DNA, the CDR3 is TGTGCCAGCAGCTACTTTAGCGGGACTGAGCAGTTCTTC. Amino acids: CASSYFSGTEQFF. Combining the CDR3 with reference TRBV7-3 and TRBJ2-1 gives the whole variable domain GAGVSQTPSNKVTEKGKYVELRCDPISGHTALYWYRQSLGQGPEFLIYFQGTGAADDSGLPNDRFFAVRPEGSVSTLKIQRTERGDSAVYLCASSYFSGTEQFFGPGTRLTVL.

The V and J genes are TRBV7-9 and TRBJ2-7; TRBD1 matches 9 bases. This CDR3 contains 15 residues. The J segment lost 4 bases and the V segment lost 2 bases, leaving 6 bases of the junction unmatched. Per germline, CDR1 SEHNR and CDR2 FQNEAQ (reference sequence). CDR3 nucleotide sequence: TGTGCCAGCAGCTTAAGTGGGACAGGGTTTTACGAGCAGTACTTC. This sequence encodes CASSLSGTGFYEQYF.